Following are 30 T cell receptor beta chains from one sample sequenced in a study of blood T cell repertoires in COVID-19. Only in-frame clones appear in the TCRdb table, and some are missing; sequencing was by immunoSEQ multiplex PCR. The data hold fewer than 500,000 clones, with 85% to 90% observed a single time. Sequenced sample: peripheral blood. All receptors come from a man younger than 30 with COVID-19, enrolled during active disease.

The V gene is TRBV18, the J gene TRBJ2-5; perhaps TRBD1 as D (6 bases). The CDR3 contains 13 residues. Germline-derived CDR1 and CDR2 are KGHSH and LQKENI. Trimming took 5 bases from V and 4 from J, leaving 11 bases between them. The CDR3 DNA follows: TGTGCCAGCTCAGCAAAAGGGGGAGAGACCCAGTACTTC. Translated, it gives CASSAKGGETQYF.

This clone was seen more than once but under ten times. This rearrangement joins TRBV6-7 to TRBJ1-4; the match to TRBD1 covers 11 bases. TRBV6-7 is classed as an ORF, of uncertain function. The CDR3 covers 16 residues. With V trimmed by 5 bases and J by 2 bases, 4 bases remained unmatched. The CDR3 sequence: CASSPRDRGTNEKLFF. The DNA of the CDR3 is TGTGCCAGCAGTCCCCGGGACAGGGGGACTAATGAAAAACTGTTTTTT.

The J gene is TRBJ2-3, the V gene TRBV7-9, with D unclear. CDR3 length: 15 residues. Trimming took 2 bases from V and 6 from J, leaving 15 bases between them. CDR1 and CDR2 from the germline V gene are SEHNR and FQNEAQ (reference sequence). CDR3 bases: TGTGCCAGCAGCTTAACCACTATACCCCACGATACGCAGTATTTT. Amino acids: CASSLTTIPHDTQYF.

This CDR3 is CASRAGPAASYEQYF. DNA of the CDR3: TGTGCCAGTAGGGCTGGACCAGCGGCCTCCTACGAGCAGTACTTC. V gene TRBV19 combines with J gene TRBJ2-7; D perhaps matches TRBD2 (5 bases). The CDR3 runs 15 residues. The V and J ends lost 6 bases and 0 bases respectively, with 15 bases between them. Germline lookup yields CDR1 LNHDA and CDR2 SQIVND (reference sequence).

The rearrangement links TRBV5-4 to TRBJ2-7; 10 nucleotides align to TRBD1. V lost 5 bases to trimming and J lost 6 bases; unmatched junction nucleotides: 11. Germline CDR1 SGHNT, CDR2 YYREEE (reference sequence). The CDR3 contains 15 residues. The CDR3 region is CASRSWGQGTAEQYF. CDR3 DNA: TGTGCCAGCAGGTCATGGGGACAGGGGACAGCCGAGCAGTACTTC. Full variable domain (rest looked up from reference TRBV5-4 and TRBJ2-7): ETGVTQSPTHLIKTRGQQVTLRCSSQSGHNTVSWYQQALGQGPQFIFQYYREEENGRGNFPPRFSGLQFPNYSSELNVNALELDDSALYLCASRSWGQGTAEQYFGPGTRLTVT.

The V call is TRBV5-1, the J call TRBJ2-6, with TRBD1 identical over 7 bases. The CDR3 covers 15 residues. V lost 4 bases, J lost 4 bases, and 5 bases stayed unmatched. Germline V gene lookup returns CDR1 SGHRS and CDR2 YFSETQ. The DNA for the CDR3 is TGCGCCAGCAGCCTGGGACAGCTCGGGGCCAACGTCCTGACTTTC. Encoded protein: CASSLGQLGANVLTF.

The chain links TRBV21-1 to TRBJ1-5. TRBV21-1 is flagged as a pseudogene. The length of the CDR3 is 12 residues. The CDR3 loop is CASSREGQPQHF. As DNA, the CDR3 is TGTGCCAGCAGCAGGGAGGGTCAGCCCCAGCATTTT.

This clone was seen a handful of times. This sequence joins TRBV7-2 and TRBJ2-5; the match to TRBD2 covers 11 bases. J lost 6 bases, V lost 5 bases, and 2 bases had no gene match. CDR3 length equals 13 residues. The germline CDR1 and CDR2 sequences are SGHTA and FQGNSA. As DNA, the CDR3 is TGTGCCAGCAGCAGACTAGCGGGAAAGACCCAGTACTTC. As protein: CASSRLAGKTQYF.

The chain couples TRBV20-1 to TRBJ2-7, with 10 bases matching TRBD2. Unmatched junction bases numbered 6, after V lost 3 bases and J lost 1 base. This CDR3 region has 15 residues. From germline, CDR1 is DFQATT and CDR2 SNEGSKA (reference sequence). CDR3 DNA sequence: TGCAGTGCTAGTCCGGCTAGCGGGGGTTCCTACGAGCAGTACTTC. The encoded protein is CSASPASGGSYEQYF.

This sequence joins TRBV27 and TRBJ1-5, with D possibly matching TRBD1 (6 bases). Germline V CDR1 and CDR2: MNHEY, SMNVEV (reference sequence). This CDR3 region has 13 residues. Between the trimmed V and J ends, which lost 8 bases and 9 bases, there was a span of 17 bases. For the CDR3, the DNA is TGTGCCAGCTATTCCGCTCCAGGGGCGCCCCAGCATTTT. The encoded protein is CASYSAPGAPQHF.

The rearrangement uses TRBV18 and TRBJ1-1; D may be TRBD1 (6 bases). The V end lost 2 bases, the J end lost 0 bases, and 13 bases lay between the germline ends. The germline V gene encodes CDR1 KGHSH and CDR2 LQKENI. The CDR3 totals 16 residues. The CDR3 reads CASSPNSNRVNTEAFF. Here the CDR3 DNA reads TGTGCCAGCTCACCAAACTCAAACAGGGTGAACACTGAAGCTTTCTTT.

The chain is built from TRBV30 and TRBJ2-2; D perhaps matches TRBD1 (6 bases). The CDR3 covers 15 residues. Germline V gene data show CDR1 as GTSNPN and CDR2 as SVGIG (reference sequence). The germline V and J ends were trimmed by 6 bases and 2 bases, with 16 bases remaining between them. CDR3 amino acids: CACYCRGLNTGELFF. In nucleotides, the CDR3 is TGTGCCTGCTATTGCAGGGGCCTAAACACCGGGGAGCTGTTTTTT.

The CDR3 nucleotides are TGCAGTGCTAGTTTCGGCTATGGCTACACCTTC. It is translated as CSASFGYGYTF. The V and J genes are TRBV20-1 and TRBJ1-2; D is ambiguous. V lost 3 bases and J 4 bases, leaving 6 bases between the germline ends. In germline, CDR1 is DFQATT, CDR2 SNEGSKA (reference sequence). The CDR3 is 11 amino acids.

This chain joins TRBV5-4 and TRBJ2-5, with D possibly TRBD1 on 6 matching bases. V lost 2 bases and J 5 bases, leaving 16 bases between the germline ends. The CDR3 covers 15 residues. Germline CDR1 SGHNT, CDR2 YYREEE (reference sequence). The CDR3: CASSFGTTNRETQYF. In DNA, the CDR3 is TGTGCCAGCAGCTTCGGGACAACTAATAGGGAGACCCAGTACTTC.

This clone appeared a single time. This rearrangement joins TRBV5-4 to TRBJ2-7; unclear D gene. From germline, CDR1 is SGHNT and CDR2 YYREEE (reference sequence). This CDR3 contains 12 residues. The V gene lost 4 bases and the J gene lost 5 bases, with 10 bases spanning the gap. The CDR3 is CASSDMSDEQYF. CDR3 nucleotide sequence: TGTGCCAGCAGCGATATGAGCGACGAGCAGTACTTC.

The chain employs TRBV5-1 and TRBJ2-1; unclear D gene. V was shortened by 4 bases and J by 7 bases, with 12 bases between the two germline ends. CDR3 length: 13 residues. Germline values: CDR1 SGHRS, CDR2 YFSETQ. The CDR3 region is CASSPPPLNEQFF. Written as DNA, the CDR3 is TGCGCCAGCAGCCCCCCGCCCCTAAATGAGCAGTTCTTC. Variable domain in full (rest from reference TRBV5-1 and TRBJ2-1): KAGVTQTPRYLIKTRGQQVTLSCSPISGHRSVSWYQQTPGQGLQFLFEYFSETQRNKGNFPGRFSGRQFSNSRSEMNVSTLELGDSALYLCASSPPPLNEQFFGPGTRLTVL.

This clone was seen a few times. For the CDR3, the DNA is TGTGCCAGCAGCGAGGACAGGGGAGAACTTGAGCAGTTCTTC. Translating gives CASSEDRGELEQFF. The chain has TRBV2 and TRBJ2-1; 9 nucleotides line up with TRBD1. This CDR3 has 14 residues. V shed 6 bases and J 9 bases; nucleotides not matched to a gene: 9. CDR1 is SNHLY, CDR2 FYNNEI, per germline.

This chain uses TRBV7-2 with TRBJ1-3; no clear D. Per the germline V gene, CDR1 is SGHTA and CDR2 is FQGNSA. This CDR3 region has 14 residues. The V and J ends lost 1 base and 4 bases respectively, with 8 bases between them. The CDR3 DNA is TGTGCCAGCAGCTTAGGCGGTTCCGGAAACACCATATATTTT. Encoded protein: CASSLGGSGNTIYF.

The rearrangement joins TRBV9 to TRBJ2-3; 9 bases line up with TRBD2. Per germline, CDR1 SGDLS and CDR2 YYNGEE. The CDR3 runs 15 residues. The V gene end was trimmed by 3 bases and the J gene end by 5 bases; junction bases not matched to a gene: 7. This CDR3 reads CASSGSGSSIDTQYF. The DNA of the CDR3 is TGTGCCAGCAGCGGTAGCGGGAGCTCCATAGATACGCAGTATTTT.

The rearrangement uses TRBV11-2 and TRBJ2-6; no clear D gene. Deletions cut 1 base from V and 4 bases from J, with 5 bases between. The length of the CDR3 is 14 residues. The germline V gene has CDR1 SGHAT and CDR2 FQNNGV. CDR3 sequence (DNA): TGTGCCAGCAGCTTAGTCGGGGGGGCCAACGTCCTGACTTTC. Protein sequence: CASSLVGGANVLTF.

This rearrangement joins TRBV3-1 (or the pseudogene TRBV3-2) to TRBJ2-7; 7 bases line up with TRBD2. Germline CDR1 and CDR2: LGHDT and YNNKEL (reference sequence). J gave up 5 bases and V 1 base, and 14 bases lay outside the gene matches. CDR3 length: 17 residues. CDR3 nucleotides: TGTGCCAGCAGCCAAGGGCGACTTGCGGGAGATAGTGACGAGCAGTACTTC. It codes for CASSQGRLAGDSDEQYF.

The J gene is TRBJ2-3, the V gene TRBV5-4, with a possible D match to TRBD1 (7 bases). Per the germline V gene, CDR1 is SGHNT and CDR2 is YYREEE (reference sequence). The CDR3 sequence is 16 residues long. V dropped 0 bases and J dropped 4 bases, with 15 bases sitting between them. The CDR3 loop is CASSLARQGGADTQYF. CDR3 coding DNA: TGTGCCAGCAGCTTGGCTCGGCAGGGGGGTGCAGATACGCAGTATTTT.

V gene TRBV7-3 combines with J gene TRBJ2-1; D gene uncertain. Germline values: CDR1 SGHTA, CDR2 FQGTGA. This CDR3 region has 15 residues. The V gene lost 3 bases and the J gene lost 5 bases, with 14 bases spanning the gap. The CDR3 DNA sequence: TGTGCCAGCAGCTTTTTCTCAGGAACCCACAATGAGCAGTTCTTC. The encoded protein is CASSFFSGTHNEQFF.

The CDR3 loop is CASSIRSEQYF. CDR3 DNA sequence: TGTGCCAGTAGTATTAGGAGCGAGCAGTACTTC. The chain has TRBV19 and TRBJ2-7; D gene ambiguous. Trimming cost V 3 bases and J 6 bases, with 6 bases left between them. The CDR3 extends over 11 amino acids. CDR1 LNHDA and CDR2 SQIVND come from the germline V gene (reference sequence).

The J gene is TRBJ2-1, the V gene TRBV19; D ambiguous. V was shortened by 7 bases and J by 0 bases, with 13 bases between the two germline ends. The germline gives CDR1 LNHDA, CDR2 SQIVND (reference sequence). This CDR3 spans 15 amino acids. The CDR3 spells CASTTSVSSYNEQFF. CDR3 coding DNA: TGTGCCAGTACTACAAGCGTGAGCTCCTACAATGAGCAGTTCTTC. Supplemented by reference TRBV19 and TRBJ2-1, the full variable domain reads DGGITQSPKYLFRKEGQNVTLSCEQNLNHDAMYWYRQDPGQGLRLIYYSQIVNDFQKGDIAEGYSVSREKKESFPLTVTSAQKNPTAFYLCASTTSVSSYNEQFFGPGTRLTVL.

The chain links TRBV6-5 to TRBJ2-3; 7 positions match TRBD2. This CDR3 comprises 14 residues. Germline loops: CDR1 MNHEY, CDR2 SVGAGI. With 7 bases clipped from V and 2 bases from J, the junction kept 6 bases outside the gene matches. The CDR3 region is CASTRGVPTDTQYF. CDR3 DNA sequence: TGTGCCAGCACCCGGGGGGTTCCCACAGATACGCAGTATTTT.

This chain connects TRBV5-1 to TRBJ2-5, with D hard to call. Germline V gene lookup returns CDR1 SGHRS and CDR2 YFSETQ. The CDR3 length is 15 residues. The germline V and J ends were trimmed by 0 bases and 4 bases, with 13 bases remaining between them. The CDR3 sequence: CASSLAPLVGETQYF. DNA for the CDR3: TGCGCCAGCAGCTTGGCCCCTCTAGTAGGAGAGACCCAGTACTTC.

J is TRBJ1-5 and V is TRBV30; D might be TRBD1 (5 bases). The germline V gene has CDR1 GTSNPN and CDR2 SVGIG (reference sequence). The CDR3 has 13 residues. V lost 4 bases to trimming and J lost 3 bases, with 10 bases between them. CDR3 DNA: TGTGCCTGGACGCGGGGGAACAATCAGCCCCAGCATTTT. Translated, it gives CAWTRGNNQPQHF.

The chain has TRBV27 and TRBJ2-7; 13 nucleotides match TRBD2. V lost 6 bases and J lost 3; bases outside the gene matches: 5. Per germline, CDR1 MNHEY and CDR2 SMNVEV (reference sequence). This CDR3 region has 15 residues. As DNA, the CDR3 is TGTGCCAGCAGCTTACTAGCGGGAGGGAACTACGAGCAGTACTTC. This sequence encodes CASSLLAGGNYEQYF.

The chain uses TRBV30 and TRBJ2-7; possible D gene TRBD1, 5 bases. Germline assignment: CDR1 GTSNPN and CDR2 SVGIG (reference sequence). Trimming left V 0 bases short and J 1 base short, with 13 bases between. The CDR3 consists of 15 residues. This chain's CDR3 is CAWSVGRVVSYEQYF. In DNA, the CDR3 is TGTGCCTGGAGTGTCGGCAGGGTCGTATCCTACGAGCAGTACTTC. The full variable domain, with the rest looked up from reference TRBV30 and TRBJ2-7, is SQTIHQWPATLVQPVGSPLSLECTVEGTSNPNLYWYRQAAGRGLQLLFYSVGIGQISSEVPQNLSASRPQDRQFILSSKKLLLSDSGFYLCAWSVGRVVSYEQYFGPGTRLTVT.